The rows below give T cell receptor beta chains drawn from one sample of a study of cytomegalovirus exposure and HLA in healthy donors. TCRdb's table, derived via immunoSEQ multiplex PCR, lists solely in-frame clones and lacks some. In the table there are around 250,000 clones, around 90% of which are singletons. The sample was PBMCs. Receptors were obtained from a woman aged 18-29 years in good health and CMV-seronegative. Both conserved end residues are part of each CDR3. The order of the fields is D gene, V gene, clone size, J gene, CDR3 DNA, CDR3 protein. The D gene is left open where the match is weak. Some rows mark clone size as missing; the rest say once, few, many or name a class of expanded clone.

NA	TRBV28	NA	TRBJ1-5	TGTGCCAGCAGCCTAGGGATACAGGAGCAGCCCCAGCATTTT	CASSLGIQEQPQHF
NA	TRBV4-1	NA	TRBJ2-1	TGCGCCAGCAGCCAAGTCCCGAGTGGTGAGCAGTTCTTC	CASSQVPSGEQFF
NA	TRBV28	NA	TRBJ1-5	TGTGCCACCAGGGAGTACAATCAGCCCCAGCATTTT	CATREYNQPQHF
NA	TRBV19	NA	TRBJ1-4	TGTGCCAGTAGTAGTCCATGGACAGTTTCGCAAAAACTGTTTTTT	CASSSPWTVSQKLFF
NA	TRBV5-1	NA	TRBJ1-6	TGCGCCAGCAGCTTTGAGGGCGATTCACCCCTCCACTTT	CASSFEGDSPLHF
TRBD1	TRBV11-2	NA	TRBJ2-7	TGTGCCAGCAGCCATGGACAGGACGAGCAGTACTTC	CASSHGQDEQYF
NA	TRBV18	NA	TRBJ1-6	TGTGCCAGCTCCCCTGGCACAGGGAATGATTCACCCCTCCACTTT	CASSPGTGNDSPLHF
TRBD1	TRBV5-1	NA	TRBJ2-1	TGCGCCAGCAGCATAGGACAGGGGGCGAATGAGCAGTTCTTC	CASSIGQGANEQFF
NA	TRBV23-1	NA	TRBJ1-5	TGCGCCAGCAGTCAACAGGGCAGTATATACACTTGCAATCAGCCCCAGCATTTT	CASSQQGSIYTCNQPQHF
TRBD1	TRBV9	NA	TRBJ1-4	TGTGCCAGCAGCTCCACAGGGGTTGGTAATGAAAAACTGTTTTTT	CASSSTGVGNEKLFF
NA	TRBV9	once	TRBJ1-1	TGTGCCAGCAGCGTACAGGGAACGAACACTGAAGCTTTCTTT	CASSVQGTNTEAFF
TRBD1	TRBV28	NA	TRBJ2-2	TGTGCCAGCAGTTCCTCAACAGGGGGTTGGACCGGGGAGCTGTTTTTT	CASSSSTGGWTGELFF
NA	TRBV2	NA	TRBJ2-7	TGTGCCAGCAGGCCAGTAATGTACGAGCAGTACTTC	CASRPVMYEQYF
TRBD1	TRBV28	NA	TRBJ1-5	TGTGCCAGCAGTTCATTTAGGAGACAGGGCTCCAATCAGCCCCAGCATTTT	CASSSFRRQGSNQPQHF
NA	TRBV27	NA	TRBJ1-1	TGTGCCAGCAGTCCCACCCGGACACACCCTGCAGCTTTCTTT	CASSPTRTHPAAFF
NA	TRBV27	NA	TRBJ1-2	TGTGCCAGCAGCCGAACGGGGACTAGAGGCTACACCTTC	CASSRTGTRGYTF
NA	TRBV30	NA	TRBJ2-1	TGTGCCTGGTGGGGGCCCGGGCCTAGCTCCTACAATGAGCAGTTCTTC	CAWWGPGPSSYNEQFF
NA	TRBV28	once	TRBJ2-2	TGTGCCAGCAGTAGGACAAACACCGGGGAGCTGTTTTTT	CASSRTNTGELFF
TRBD1	TRBV5-4	NA	TRBJ2-5	TGTGCCAGCAGCTTCGGGACAGGGGATGAGACCCAGTACTTC	CASSFGTGDETQYF
NA	TRBV2	NA	TRBJ1-4	TGTGCCAGCAGGCTCCTTTGGGGGGGAGTCGGTGAAAAACTGTTTTTT	CASRLLWGGVGEKLFF
TRBD1	TRBV4-3	NA	TRBJ2-2	TGCGCCAGCAGCCGGACAGGCTCCAACACCGGGGAGCTGTTTTTT	CASSRTGSNTGELFF
TRBD2	TRBV19	NA	TRBJ2-5	TGTGCCAGTAGTACGGGACTAGCGGGGCGGGAGACCCAGTACTTC	CASSTGLAGRETQYF
TRBD1	TRBV7-8	NA	TRBJ1-4	TGTGCCAGCAGCTTGGGAGGGACAGGGGTTCTGGGAAACGAAAAACTGTTTTTT	CASSLGGTGVLGNEKLFF
NA	TRBV7-9	NA	TRBJ2-7	TGTGCCGGCGGGGTGGGGGATTCCTACGAGCAGTACTTC	CAGGVGDSYEQYF
TRBD2	TRBV6-5	once	TRBJ2-5	TGTGCCACCTCCTTGGGGACTAGCACTTTCGAGACCCAGTACTTC	CATSLGTSTFETQYF
NA	TRBV9	NA	TRBJ2-7	TGTGCCAGCAGCGCCCGGGACATTGATTTCTACGAGCAGTACTTC	CASSARDIDFYEQYF
NA	TRBV7-6	NA	TRBJ2-1	TGTGCCAGCAGCATCGACGCACAGGGAAATGAGCAGTTCTTC	CASSIDAQGNEQFF
NA	TRBV7-2	NA	TRBJ1-1	TGTGCCAGCAGCCCTGCCGGACGGAGACTACGTGAAGCTTTCTTT	CASSPAGRRLREAFF
NA	TRBV6-1	NA	TRBJ2-5	TGTGCCAGCAGTGAAGAAGAGACACCCAGGGGGACCCAGTACTTC	CASSEEETPRGTQYF
TRBD2	TRBV25-1	NA	TRBJ2-2	TGTGCCAGCAGCCCTAGCGGGGGCAACACCGGGGAGCTGTTTTTT	CASSPSGGNTGELFF
TRBD2	TRBV28	NA	TRBJ2-1	TGTGCCAGCAGTTTCGGGAGGGTTGAGCAGTTCTTC	CASSFGRVEQFF
TRBD1	TRBV7-6	NA	TRBJ1-1	TGTGCCAGCAGCACACCGGGACAGATGAACACTGAAGCTTTCTTT	CASSTPGQMNTEAFF
NA	TRBV7-9	NA	TRBJ1-1	TGTGCCAGCAGCTTGACAGAGAACACTGAAGCTTTCTTT	CASSLTENTEAFF
NA	TRBV2	once	TRBJ2-2	TGTGCCAGCAGTGAAGCGGGGCTGGCCGGGGAGCTGTTTTTT	CASSEAGLAGELFF
TRBD1	TRBV27	NA	TRBJ2-2	TGTGCCAGCAGGCGACAGGGGGCAGCCGGGGAGCTGTTTTTT	CASRRQGAAGELFF
NA	TRBV19	NA	TRBJ1-2	TGTGCCAGTAGTCCCCTCGACAGGAAATTCTATGGCTACACCTTC	CASSPLDRKFYGYTF
NA	TRBV6-5	once	TRBJ2-1	TGTGCCAGCAGAGATAGCGAGAGCTCCTACAATGAGCAGTTCTTC	CASRDSESSYNEQFF
TRBD1	TRBV15	NA	TRBJ2-1	TGTGCCACCAGCAGAGGGAACAGGGGATACAATGAGCAGTTCTTC	CATSRGNRGYNEQFF
TRBD1	TRBV5-1	NA	TRBJ2-5	TGCGCCAGCACCTTCTCCGACAGGGCCCAAGAGACCCAGTACTTC	CASTFSDRAQETQYF
NA	TRBV18	NA	TRBJ2-5	TGTGCCAGCTCACCGCAGGGGACGCCCCAAGAGACCCAGTACTTC	CASSPQGTPQETQYF
TRBD2	TRBV7-6	NA	TRBJ2-7	TGTGCCAGCAGCTCCCGACTAGCGGGGGACTACGAGCAGTACTTC	CASSSRLAGDYEQYF
NA	TRBV4-3	once	TRBJ1-4	TGCGCCAGCAGCCCTCGACAGACAACTAATGAAAAACTGTTTTTT	CASSPRQTTNEKLFF
NA	TRBV5-1	NA	TRBJ1-4	TGCGCCAGCAGCTTGGGTGGCGGGGTTGAAAAACTGTTTTTT	CASSLGGGVEKLFF
NA	TRBV11-3	NA	TRBJ2-1	TGTGCCAGCAGCCTCTCCCTCGTTCCGGGGGGCTCTAATGAGCAGTTCTTC	CASSLSLVPGGSNEQFF
TRBD1	TRBV4-1	NA	TRBJ2-6	TGCGCCAGCAGCCAATCACGGGACAGGGGCGTCTCTGGGGCCAACGTCCTGACTTTC	CASSQSRDRGVSGANVLTF
NA	TRBV5-1	NA	TRBJ1-2	TGCGCCAGACCCGGCACAGGGAAAAAGGACTATGGCTACACCTTC	CARPGTGKKDYGYTF
TRBD2	TRBV2	NA	TRBJ2-5	TGTGCCAGCAGGACCCAGACTAGCCCATCGGAGACCCAGTACTTC	CASRTQTSPSETQYF
NA	TRBV19	once	TRBJ1-6	TGTGCCAGTAGTATGGAAAGTGTGGGCTCACCCCTCCACTTT	CASSMESVGSPLHF
TRBD2	TRBV11-1	NA	TRBJ2-5	TGTGCCAGCAGCCGGGAGGGGGGAGCGTACCAAGAGACCCAGTACTTC	CASSREGGAYQETQYF
TRBD2	TRBV2	NA	TRBJ2-2	TGTGCCAGCAGTGAGCTAGCGGGGGTCACCGGGGAGCTGTTTTTT	CASSELAGVTGELFF
NA	TRBV7-2	once	TRBJ2-1	TGTGCCAGCAGCTTGGGCGATGAGCAGTTCTTC	CASSLGDEQFF